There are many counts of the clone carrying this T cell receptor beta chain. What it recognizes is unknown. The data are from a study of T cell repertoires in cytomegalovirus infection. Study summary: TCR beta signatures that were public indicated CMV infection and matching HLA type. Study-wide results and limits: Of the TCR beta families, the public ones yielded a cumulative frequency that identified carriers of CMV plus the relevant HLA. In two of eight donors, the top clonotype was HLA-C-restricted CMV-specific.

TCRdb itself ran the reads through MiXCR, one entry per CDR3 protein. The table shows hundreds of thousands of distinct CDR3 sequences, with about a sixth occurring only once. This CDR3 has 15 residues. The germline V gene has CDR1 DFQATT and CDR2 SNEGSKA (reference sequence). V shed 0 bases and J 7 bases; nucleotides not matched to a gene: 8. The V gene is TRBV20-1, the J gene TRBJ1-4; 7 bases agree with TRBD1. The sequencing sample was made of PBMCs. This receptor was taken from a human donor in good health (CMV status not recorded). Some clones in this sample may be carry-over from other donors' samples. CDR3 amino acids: CSARDRRGRGEKLFF. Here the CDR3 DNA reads TGCAGTGCTAGAGATAGAAGGGGGCGCGGTGAAAAACTGTTTTTT.